This T cell receptor (beta chain) appears in the sequencing data of a study of blood T cell repertoires in COVID-19. On the study more broadly: Both acute and convalescent COVID-19 samples were obtained from the United States, Italy and Spain. PBMCs, B-cell-depleted T cells, or T cells were the source of the cDNA or gDNA that made up the material.

The CDR3 covers 13 residues. V shed 5 bases and J shed 7 bases, with 17 bases lying between them. Germline V lookup: CDR1 SQVTM, CDR2 ANQGSEA. Authors' processing steps: Counts of nucleated cells, estimated from reference gene primer amplification, were obtained. Only in-frame clones appear in the TCRdb table, and some are missing; sequencing was by immunoSEQ multiplex PCR. The D gene and trimming were derived from the DNA, and the V and J assignments and clone size from that table. This repertoire shows approximately 88,000 clones, over 60% found once; its top ten account for roughly 50%. The material sequenced was peripheral blood. The chain is built from TRBV29-1 and TRBJ1-1; D not certain. The TCR originated in a human donor in a cohort sampled during active COVID-19. The CDR3 reads CSVLLGGSGEAFF. In nucleotides, the CDR3 is TGCAGCGTTCTTCTGGGAGGGTCGGGTGAAGCTTTCTTT.